This T cell receptor (beta chain) was documented in a study of CD8+CD57+ T cells in acquired aplastic anemia. This CDR3 region has 14 residues. Germline V lookup: CDR1 MNHNS, CDR2 SASEGT. Note on this clonotype: Possible read error: a much larger clone is one base away.

Genomic DNA provided the template from which TCR beta VDJ and CDR3 profiles were obtained. One entry per CDR3 protein, called by TCRdb with MiXCR from the reads. This table holds about 240,000 distinct CDR3 sequences, about 44% found once. In patients chosen for sequencing, flow cytometry had shown CD8+CD57+ cell expansion. This clonotype was sampled from a human donor with aplastic anemia. The V gene is TRBV6-1, the J gene TRBJ1-1; 10 bases fit TRBD1. The material sequenced was sorted CD4+, CD8+, or CD8+CD57+ T cells (not recorded which) from PBMCs. The CDR3, as DNA: TGTGCCAGCAGTCTCACGGACAGGGGGATAGAAGCTTTATTT. This sequence encodes CASSLTDRGIEALF.